These 5 T cell receptor beta chains were all obtained from the same sample, sequenced in a study of T-cell reconstitution after alpha-beta-depleted transplantation in children. Unique molecular identifiers were incorporated during preparation of the TCRbeta library. TCRdb re-called the PCR reads through MiXCR, storing one row per CDR3 protein. The sample has 330,000 or so distinct CDR3 sequences, around 10% seen once. The source material was PBMCs from the stem cell graft donor, sampled from the stem cell graft. All receptors derive from a human donor who donated a stem cell graft to a child with acute lymphoblastic leukemia.

CDR3 in DNA: TGTGCCAGCAGCTTAAGTCAGGGGGTCCACGAGCAGTACTTC. Amino acid sequence: CASSLSQGVHEQYF. The chain uses TRBV7-9 and TRBJ2-7; 7 positions match TRBD1. V gave up 2 bases and J gave up 5 bases; unmatched junction bases: 6. CDR3 size: 14 residues. The germline CDR1 and CDR2 sequences are SEHNR and FQNEAQ (reference sequence).

This clonotype was observed at least ten times. The V and J genes are TRBV11-2 and TRBJ2-7; D not certain. This CDR3 has 12 residues. V lost 6 bases, J lost 9 bases, and 15 bases lay in between. CDR1 SGHAT and CDR2 FQNNGV come from the germline V gene. The CDR3 DNA reads as TGTGCCAGCAGTCCAACTGCCCTGGGGCAGTACTTC. Protein: CASSPTALGQYF.

V usage is TRBV4-1 and J usage is TRBJ1-2; D unresolved. Germline V gene data show CDR1 as MGHRA and CDR2 as YSYEKL. This CDR3 is built from 15 residues. V was cut by 0 bases and J by 3 bases, with 11 bases left in between. The CDR3 here is CASSQEAGSYYGYTF. CDR3 sequence (DNA): TGCGCCAGCAGCCAAGAAGCAGGATCCTACTATGGCTACACCTTC.

This clonotype turned up a few times. The rearrangement uses TRBV29-1 and TRBJ2-1; 12 bases fit TRBD1. CDR1 SQVTM and CDR2 ANQGSEA come from the germline V gene. The J segment lost 10 bases and the V segment lost 6 bases, leaving 10 bases of the junction unmatched. The CDR3 is made up of 14 amino acids. The CDR3 nucleotides read TGCAGCGTGAGCGAGGGACAGGGGGCAGACGAGCAGTTCTTC. Amino acid sequence: CSVSEGQGADEQFF.

The chain combines TRBV5-1 with TRBJ2-1; TRBD2 matches at 10 bases. The CDR3 has 17 residues. Germline CDR1 and CDR2: SGHRS and YFSETQ. After removal of 2 bases from V and 6 bases from J, the junction contained 11 bases not matched to a gene. The DNA of the CDR3 is TGCGCCAGCAGCTTTTTGGTCCTGAGCGGGAGGGCCAATGAGCAGTTCTTC. Protein sequence: CASSFLVLSGRANEQFF.